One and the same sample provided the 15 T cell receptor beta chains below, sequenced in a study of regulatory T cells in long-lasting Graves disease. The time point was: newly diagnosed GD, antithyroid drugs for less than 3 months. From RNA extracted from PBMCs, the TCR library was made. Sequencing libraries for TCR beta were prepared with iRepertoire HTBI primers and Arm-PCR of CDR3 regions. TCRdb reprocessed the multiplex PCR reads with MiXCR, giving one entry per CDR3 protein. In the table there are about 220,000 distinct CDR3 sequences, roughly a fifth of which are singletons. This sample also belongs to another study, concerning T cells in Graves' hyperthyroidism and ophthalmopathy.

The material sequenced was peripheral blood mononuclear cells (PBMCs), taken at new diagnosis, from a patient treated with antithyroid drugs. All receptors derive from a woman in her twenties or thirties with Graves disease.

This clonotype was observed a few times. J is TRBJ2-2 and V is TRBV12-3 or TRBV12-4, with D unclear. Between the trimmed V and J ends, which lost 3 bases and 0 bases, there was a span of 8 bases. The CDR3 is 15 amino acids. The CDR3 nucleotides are TGTGCCAGCAGTTTTACGGACGCGAACACCGGGGAGCTGTTTTTT. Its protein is CASSFTDANTGELFF.

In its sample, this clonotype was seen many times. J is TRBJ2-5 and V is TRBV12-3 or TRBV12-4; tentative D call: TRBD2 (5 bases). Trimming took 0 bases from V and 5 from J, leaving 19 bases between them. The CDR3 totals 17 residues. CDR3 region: CASSLATVERVRETQYF. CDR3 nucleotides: TGTGCCAGCAGTTTAGCCACAGTTGAGAGGGTGAGGGAGACCCAGTACTTC.

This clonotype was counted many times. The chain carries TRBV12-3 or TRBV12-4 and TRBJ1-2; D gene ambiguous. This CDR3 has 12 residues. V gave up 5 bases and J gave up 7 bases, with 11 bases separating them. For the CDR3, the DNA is TGTGCCAGCAGTCCCCGGACGTCTGGCTACACCTTC. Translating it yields CASSPRTSGYTF.

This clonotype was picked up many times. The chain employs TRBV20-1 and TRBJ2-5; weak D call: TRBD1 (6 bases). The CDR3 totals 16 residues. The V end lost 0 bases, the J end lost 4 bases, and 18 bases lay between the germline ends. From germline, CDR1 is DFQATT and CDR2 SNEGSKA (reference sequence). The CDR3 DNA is TGCAGTGCTAGAGATCTTAAACAGGGAACAAGAGAGACCCAGTACTTC. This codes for CSARDLKQGTRETQYF.

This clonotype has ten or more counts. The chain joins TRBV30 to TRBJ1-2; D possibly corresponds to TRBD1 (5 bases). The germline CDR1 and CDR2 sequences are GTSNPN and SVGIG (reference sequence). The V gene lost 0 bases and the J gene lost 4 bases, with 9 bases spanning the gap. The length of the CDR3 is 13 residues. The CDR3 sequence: CAWSVRGTYGYTF. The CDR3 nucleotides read TGTGCCTGGAGTGTACGGGGGACCTATGGCTACACCTTC.

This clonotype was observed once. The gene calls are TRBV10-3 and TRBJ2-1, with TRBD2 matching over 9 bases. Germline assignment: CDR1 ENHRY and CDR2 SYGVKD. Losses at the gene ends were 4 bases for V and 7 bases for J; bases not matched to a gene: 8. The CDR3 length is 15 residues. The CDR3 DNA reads TGTGCCATCAGTGTGGGGCTAGCGGGACTGAATGAGCAGTTCTTC. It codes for CAISVGLAGLNEQFF.

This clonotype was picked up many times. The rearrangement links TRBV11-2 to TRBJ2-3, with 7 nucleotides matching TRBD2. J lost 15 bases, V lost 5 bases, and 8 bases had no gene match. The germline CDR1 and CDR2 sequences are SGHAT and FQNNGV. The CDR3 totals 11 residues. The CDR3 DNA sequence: TGTGCCAGCAGCCGCGGACTAGAAGTTTATTTT. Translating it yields CASSRGLEVYF.

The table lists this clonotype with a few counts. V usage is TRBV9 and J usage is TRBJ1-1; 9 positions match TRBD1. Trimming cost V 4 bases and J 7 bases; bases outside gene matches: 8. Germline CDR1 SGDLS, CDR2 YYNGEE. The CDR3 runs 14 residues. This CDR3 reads CASSNPMTGGEAFF. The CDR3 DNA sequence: TGTGCCAGCAGCAACCCTATGACAGGGGGTGAAGCTTTCTTT.

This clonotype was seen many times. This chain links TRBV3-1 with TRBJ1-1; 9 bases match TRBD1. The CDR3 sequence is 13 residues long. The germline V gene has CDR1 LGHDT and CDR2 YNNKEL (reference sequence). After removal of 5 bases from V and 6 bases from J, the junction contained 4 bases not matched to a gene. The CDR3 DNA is TGTGCCAGCAGCACAGGGGGCAACGCTGAAGCTTTCTTT. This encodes CASSTGGNAEAFF.

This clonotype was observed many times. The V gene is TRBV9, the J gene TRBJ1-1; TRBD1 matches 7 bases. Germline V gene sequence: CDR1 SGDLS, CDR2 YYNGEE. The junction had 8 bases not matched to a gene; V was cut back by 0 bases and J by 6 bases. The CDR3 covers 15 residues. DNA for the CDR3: TGTGCCAGCAGCGTAGGAGACAACAGGGGCGCTGAAGCTTTCTTT. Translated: CASSVGDNRGAEAFF.

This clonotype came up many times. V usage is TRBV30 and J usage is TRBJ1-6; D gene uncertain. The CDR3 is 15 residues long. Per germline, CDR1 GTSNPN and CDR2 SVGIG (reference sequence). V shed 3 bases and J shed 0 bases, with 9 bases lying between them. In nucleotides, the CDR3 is TGTGCCTGGAGAGTTTGGAGCTCCTATAATTCACCCCTCCACTTT. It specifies CAWRVWSSYNSPLHF.

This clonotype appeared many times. The DNA of the CDR3 is TGTGCCAGCAGTTACACCCAGGGAATCGGGGAGCTGTTTTTT. Protein product: CASSYTQGIGELFF. The chain links TRBV5-5 to TRBJ2-2; D is perhaps TRBD1 (5 bases). CDR1 and CDR2 (germline): SGHKS, YYEKEE (reference sequence). This CDR3 contains 14 residues. Trimming removed 5 bases from V and 7 bases from J, with 15 bases in between.

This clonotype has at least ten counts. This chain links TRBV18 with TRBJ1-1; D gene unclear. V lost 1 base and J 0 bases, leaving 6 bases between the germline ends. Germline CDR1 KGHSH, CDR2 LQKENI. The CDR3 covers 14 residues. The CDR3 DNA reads TGTGCCAGCTCACCACTGGACCTGAACACTGAAGCTTTCTTT. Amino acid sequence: CASSPLDLNTEAFF.

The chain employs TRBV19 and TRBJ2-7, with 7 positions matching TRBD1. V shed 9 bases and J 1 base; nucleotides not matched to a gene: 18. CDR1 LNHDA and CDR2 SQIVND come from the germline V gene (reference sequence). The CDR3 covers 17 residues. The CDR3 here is CASRLRGGGDRSYEQYF. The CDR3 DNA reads TGTGCCAGCCGTCTACGTGGGGGTGGGGACAGATCCTACGAGCAGTACTTC.

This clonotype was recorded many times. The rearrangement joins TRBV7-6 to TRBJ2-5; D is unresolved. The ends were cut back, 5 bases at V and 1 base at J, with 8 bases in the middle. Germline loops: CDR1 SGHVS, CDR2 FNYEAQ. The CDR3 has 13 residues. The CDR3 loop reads CASSDLVQETQYF. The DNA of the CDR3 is TGTGCCAGCAGCGACCTGGTCCAAGAGACCCAGTACTTC. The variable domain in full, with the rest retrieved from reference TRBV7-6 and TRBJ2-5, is GAGVSQSPRYKVTKRGQDVALRCDPISGHVSLYWYRQALGQGPEFLTYFNYEAQQDKSGLPNDRFSAERPEGSISTLTIQRTEQRDSAMYRCASSDLVQETQYFGPGTRLLVL.